These T cell receptor beta chains were read from a single sample in a study of graft-versus-host responses after intestinal transplantation. These receptors have no known antigen. Only in-frame clones appear in the TCRdb table, and some are missing; sequencing was by immunoSEQ multiplex PCR. The top ten clones hold over 0.15% of a sample with just over 95,000 clones, 80% to 95% of them seen once. Source: unstimulated CD4+ T cells sorted from spleen or lymph node cells, taken before intestinal transplant. These receptors came from a human donor who received an intestinal transplant. Each CDR3 is given with its conserved first and last residue. D genes are given only for firm matches. Clone size is shown for a subset of rows, as once, few, many or a class of expanded clone.

abundance: once; d_gene: TRBD2; v_gene: TRBV30; j_gene: TRBJ2-5; CDR3aa: CAWRVAGGGETQYF; CDR3nt: TGTGCCTGGAGGGTAGCGGGGGGTGGAGAGACCCAGTACTTC
abundance: .; d_gene: TRBD1; v_gene: TRBV6-1; j_gene: TRBJ1-2; CDR3aa: CASSESRGRIYGYTF; CDR3nt: TGTGCCAGCAGTGAAAGCAGGGGGCGCATCTATGGCTACACCTTC
abundance: .; d_gene: .; v_gene: TRBV6-5; j_gene: TRBJ2-3; CDR3aa: CASRIHPVDTQYF; CDR3nt: TGTGCCAGCAGAATACATCCCGTCGATACGCAGTATTTT
abundance: few; d_gene: TRBD1; v_gene: TRBV6-5; j_gene: TRBJ1-3; CDR3aa: CASSSTGAGNTIYF; CDR3nt: TGTGCCAGCAGTTCTACAGGGGCTGGAAACACCATATATTTT
abundance: .; d_gene: TRBD1; v_gene: TRBV12-5; j_gene: TRBJ2-7; CDR3aa: CASGSGDRAYEQYF; CDR3nt: TGTGCTAGTGGTTCGGGGGACAGGGCCTACGAGCAGTACTTC
abundance: few; d_gene: TRBD2; v_gene: TRBV11-3; j_gene: TRBJ2-3; CDR3aa: CASRGLAVDTQYF; CDR3nt: TGTGCCAGCAGAGGACTAGCGGTCGATACGCAGTATTTT
abundance: .; d_gene: TRBD1; v_gene: TRBV19; j_gene: TRBJ1-6; CDR3aa: CASSMGQPSPLHF; CDR3nt: TGTGCCAGTAGTATGGGACAGCCTTCACCCCTCCACTTT
abundance: .; d_gene: .; v_gene: TRBV11-2; j_gene: TRBJ2-7; CDR3aa: CASSLDRLSYEQYF; CDR3nt: TGTGCCAGCAGCTTAGACAGACTCTCCTACGAGCAGTACTTC
abundance: .; d_gene: TRBD2; v_gene: TRBV4-3; j_gene: TRBJ2-5; CDR3aa: CASSQDEAGAETQYF; CDR3nt: TGCGCCAGCAGCCAAGATGAAGCGGGGGCAGAGACCCAGTACTTC
abundance: .; d_gene: .; v_gene: TRBV28; j_gene: TRBJ2-7; CDR3aa: CASSSPSQGGGVSYEQYF; CDR3nt: TGTGCCAGCAGTTCACCATCCCAAGGGGGCGGGGTCTCCTACGAGCAGTACTTC
abundance: .; d_gene: .; v_gene: TRBV9; j_gene: TRBJ2-2; CDR3aa: CASSAPGAGELFF; CDR3nt: TGTGCCAGCAGCGCCCCAGGGGCCGGGGAGCTGTTTTTT
abundance: .; d_gene: .; v_gene: TRBV19; j_gene: TRBJ2-5; CDR3aa: CASSIIREAATQYF; CDR3nt: TGTGCCAGTAGTATTATAAGGGAGGCGGCGACCCAGTACTTC
abundance: .; d_gene: TRBD1; v_gene: TRBV15; j_gene: TRBJ2-1; CDR3aa: CATSRGGWTGRDNEQFF; CDR3nt: TGTGCCACCAGCAGAGGGGGTTGGACAGGAAGAGACAATGAGCAGTTCTTC
abundance: once; d_gene: .; v_gene: TRBV5-1; j_gene: TRBJ1-2; CDR3aa: CASSWLGGYTF; CDR3nt: TGCGCCAGCAGTTGGCTTGGTGGCTACACCTTC
abundance: .; d_gene: TRBD2; v_gene: TRBV5-1; j_gene: TRBJ2-7; CDR3aa: CASSTSGSLSYEQYF; CDR3nt: TGCGCCAGCAGTACGAGCGGGAGTCTCTCCTACGAGCAGTACTTC
abundance: .; d_gene: .; v_gene: TRBV9; j_gene: TRBJ2-7; CDR3aa: CASSVEPTGPYEQYF; CDR3nt: TGTGCCAGCAGCGTAGAACCGACAGGACCCTACGAGCAGTACTTC
abundance: .; d_gene: TRBD1; v_gene: TRBV2; j_gene: TRBJ2-1; CDR3aa: CASSEDRLNEQFF; CDR3nt: TGTGCCAGCAGTGAGGACAGGCTGAATGAGCAGTTCTTC
abundance: .; d_gene: .; v_gene: TRBV18; j_gene: TRBJ2-2; CDR3aa: CASSKGGDTGELFF; CDR3nt: TGTGCCAGCTCAAAAGGGGGAGACACCGGGGAGCTGTTTTTT
abundance: .; d_gene: .; v_gene: TRBV7-9; j_gene: TRBJ2-1; CDR3aa: CASGSQVDNEQFF; CDR3nt: TGTGCCAGCGGTTCTCAGGTCGACAATGAGCAGTTCTTC
abundance: .; d_gene: TRBD1; v_gene: TRBV7-9; j_gene: TRBJ1-6; CDR3aa: CASSAHSTGTGRSPLHF; CDR3nt: TGTGCCAGCAGCGCACACTCAACCGGGACAGGAAGATCACCCCTCCACTTT
abundance: once; d_gene: TRBD2; v_gene: TRBV30; j_gene: TRBJ2-1; CDR3aa: CAWSVFWLAGENNEQFF; CDR3nt: TGTGCCTGGAGTGTGTTTTGGCTAGCGGGAGAAAATAATGAGCAGTTCTTC
abundance: few; d_gene: .; v_gene: TRBV6-1; j_gene: TRBJ1-4; CDR3aa: CASSELTAEKLFF; CDR3nt: TGTGCCAGCAGTGAACTAACAGCAGAAAAACTGTTTTTT
abundance: .; d_gene: TRBD1; v_gene: TRBV19; j_gene: TRBJ1-3; CDR3aa: CASRRPGQVSGNTIYF; CDR3nt: TGTGCCAGTAGAAGACCGGGACAGGTATCTGGAAACACCATATATTTT
abundance: .; d_gene: .; v_gene: TRBV28; j_gene: TRBJ1-6; CDR3aa: CASSLGAGYNSPLHF; CDR3nt: TGTGCCAGCAGTTTAGGGGCAGGCTATAATTCACCCCTCCACTTT
abundance: .; d_gene: TRBD1; v_gene: TRBV19; j_gene: TRBJ2-7; CDR3aa: CASRPAGTGTYEQYF; CDR3nt: TGTGCCAGTAGACCCGCCGGGACAGGGACCTACGAGCAGTACTTC
abundance: once; d_gene: .; v_gene: TRBV19; j_gene: TRBJ1-2; CDR3aa: CASSAKYGVFGGYTF; CDR3nt: TGTGCCAGTAGTGCCAAGTACGGGGTCTTCGGGGGCTACACCTTC
abundance: .; d_gene: TRBD2; v_gene: TRBV5-1; j_gene: TRBJ2-5; CDR3aa: CASSLGSSGGQGETQYF; CDR3nt: TGCGCCAGCAGCTTGGGGTCTTCGGGAGGGCAGGGAGAGACCCAGTACTTC
abundance: .; d_gene: .; v_gene: TRBV5-1; j_gene: TRBJ2-7; CDR3aa: CASSLAGAGYEQYF; CDR3nt: TGCGCCAGCAGCTTAGCGGGCGCGGGCTACGAGCAGTACTTC
abundance: few; d_gene: TRBD2; v_gene: TRBV27; j_gene: TRBJ2-1; CDR3aa: CASTGLAAYNEQFF; CDR3nt: TGTGCCAGCACCGGACTAGCGGCCTACAATGAGCAGTTCTTC
abundance: .; d_gene: .; v_gene: TRBV9; j_gene: TRBJ1-6; CDR3aa: CASSAHRGSSYNSPLHF; CDR3nt: TGTGCCAGCAGCGCCCACCGTGGCAGCTCCTATAATTCACCCCTCCACTTT
abundance: .; d_gene: .; v_gene: TRBV2; j_gene: TRBJ2-3; CDR3aa: CASSRSTGEDTQYF; CDR3nt: TGTGCCAGCAGTCGAAGCACCGGGGAAGATACGCAGTATTTT
abundance: .; d_gene: .; v_gene: TRBV6-1; j_gene: TRBJ2-7; CDR3aa: CASSESAGWTYEQYF; CDR3nt: TGTGCCAGCAGTGAGAGTGCAGGTTGGACCTACGAGCAGTACTTC
abundance: .; d_gene: TRBD1; v_gene: TRBV6-1; j_gene: TRBJ1-2; CDR3aa: CASRDGQGGYGYTF; CDR3nt: TGTGCCAGCAGAGACGGACAGGGGGGTTATGGCTACACCTTC
abundance: .; d_gene: .; v_gene: TRBV30; j_gene: TRBJ1-6; CDR3aa: CAWSRGLSPLHF; CDR3nt: TGTGCCTGGTCCAGGGGACTATCACCCCTCCACTTT
abundance: once; d_gene: .; v_gene: TRBV6-6; j_gene: TRBJ1-4; CDR3aa: CASRQDRPNEKLFF; CDR3nt: TGTGCCAGCAGGCAGGACAGACCTAATGAAAAACTGTTTTTT
abundance: .; d_gene: .; v_gene: TRBV7-7; j_gene: TRBJ2-2; CDR3aa: CASMLSSTGELFF; CDR3nt: TGTGCCAGCATGCTATCTAGCACCGGGGAGCTGTTTTTT
abundance: .; d_gene: TRBD2; v_gene: TRBV30; j_gene: TRBJ2-5; CDR3aa: CAWSGGGARETQYF; CDR3nt: TGTGCCTGGAGTGGCGGGGGGGCTCGGGAGACCCAGTACTTC
abundance: .; d_gene: TRBD2; v_gene: TRBV15; j_gene: TRBJ2-1; CDR3aa: CATSRGTAREVDEQFF; CDR3nt: TGTGCCACCAGCAGAGGGACGGCCCGGGAGGTGGATGAGCAGTTCTTC
abundance: few; d_gene: TRBD1; v_gene: TRBV6-5; j_gene: TRBJ1-3; CDR3aa: CASRRQGSGNTIYF; CDR3nt: TGTGCCAGCAGGAGACAGGGCTCTGGAAACACCATATATTTT
abundance: .; d_gene: TRBD1; v_gene: TRBV7-9; j_gene: TRBJ1-4; CDR3aa: CASSLVPFGQGSEKLFF; CDR3nt: TGTGCCAGCAGCTTAGTCCCCTTTGGACAGGGAAGTGAAAAACTGTTTTTT